Listed below are T cell receptor beta chains from one sample, sequenced in a study of T cells in Graves' hyperthyroidism and ophthalmopathy. TCRdb reanalysed the multiplex PCR reads using MiXCR and keeps one entry per CDR3 protein. Here the sample spans fewer than 500,000 distinct CDR3 sequences, about 15% being singletons. The specimen sequenced was blood. The receptors here all came from a woman in her twenties or thirties with Graves' ophthalmopathy. Both conserved end residues are part of each CDR3. The D gene is left open where the match is weak. Clone size is shown for a subset of rows, as once, few, many or a class of expanded clone.

clone_size,j_call,d_call,v_call,cdr3_aa,cdr3_nt
-,TRBJ2-3,TRBD2,TRBV11-2,CASSLNLAGMQDTQYF,TGTGCCAGCAGCTTAAACCTAGCGGGGATGCAAGATACGCAGTATTTT
many,TRBJ2-7,-,TRBV20-1,CSADSGTLTNYEQYF,TGCAGTGCCGATTCCGGGACTCTAACCAACTACGAGCAGTACTTC
many,TRBJ1-5,TRBD1,TRBV7-9,CASSLAGGQPQHF,TGTGCCAGCAGCTTGGCAGGGGGGCAGCCCCAGCATTTT
-,TRBJ2-6,-,TRBV6-1,CASSRRGGLVSGANVLTF,TGTGCCAGCAGTCGCAGGGGAGGACTCGTCTCTGGGGCCAACGTCCTGACTTTC
-,TRBJ2-7,-,TRBV30,CAWSLEGRSYEQYF,TGTGCCTGGAGCTTAGAGGGAAGATCCTACGAGCAGTACTTC
many,TRBJ2-5,TRBD1,TRBV3-1,CASSLRTGIRLETQYF,TGTGCCAGCAGCCTACGGACAGGGATCCGCCTAGAGACCCAGTACTTC
many,TRBJ2-5,TRBD1,TRBV29-1,CSVGTGRFETQYF,TGCAGCGTGGGGACAGGTCGTTTTGAGACCCAGTACTTC
many,TRBJ1-1,TRBD1,TRBV27,CASSPARGRLYTEAFF,TGTGCCAGCAGCCCCGCCAGGGGGCGATTGTACACTGAAGCTTTCTTT
many,TRBJ1-1,TRBD1,TRBV12-3/TRBV12-4,CASSREPRTGWTEAFF,TGTGCCAGCAGTCGAGAACCCAGGACAGGGTGGACTGAAGCTTTCTTT
many,TRBJ1-5,TRBD1,TRBV20-1,CSASGQGKNQPQHF,TGCAGTGCTTCGGGACAGGGAAAAAATCAGCCCCAGCATTTT
many,TRBJ1-1,-,TRBV30,CAWRMNTEAFF,TGTGCCTGGAGGATGAACACTGAAGCTTTCTTT
many,TRBJ1-2,-,TRBV30,CAWSAPYGYTF,TGTGCCTGGAGCGCACCGTATGGCTACACCTTC
many,TRBJ1-1,-,TRBV6-1,CASNGVRGSEAFF,TGTGCCAGCAACGGGGTAAGGGGGTCTGAAGCTTTCTTT
-,TRBJ2-4,TRBD1,TRBV4-2,CASSQEPQGLGAKNIQYF,TGTGCCAGCAGCCAAGAACCACAGGGGCTTGGGGCCAAAAACATTCAGTACTTC
many,TRBJ2-2,TRBD1,TRBV18,CASQRDRGTGELFF,TGTGCCAGCCAACGGGACAGGGGGACCGGGGAGCTGTTTTTT
few,TRBJ1-5,-,TRBV20-1,CSARFSNQPQHF,TGCAGTGCTAGATTCAGCAATCAGCCCCAGCATTTT
-,TRBJ1-6,-,TRBV9,CASSKTGDNSPLHF,TGTGCCAGCAGCAAGACAGGCGATAATTCACCCCTCCACTTT
many,TRBJ1-3,-,TRBV18,CASSLTTAETSSGNTIYF,TGTGCCAGCTCACTCACGACAGCAGAAACCTCTTCTGGAAACACCATATATTTT
many,TRBJ1-5,-,TRBV28,CASSLSQGTSNQPQHF,TGTGCCAGCAGTTTAAGTCAAGGGACGAGCAATCAGCCCCAGCATTTT
many,TRBJ2-7,TRBD1,TRBV27,CASRMQGAHTTLYEQYF,TGTGCCAGCAGAATGCAGGGGGCCCACACAACACTCTACGAGCAGTACTTC
many,TRBJ1-2,TRBD1,TRBV7-9,CASSLVAGQGQYGYTF,TGTGCCAGCAGCCTGGTGGCAGGACAGGGACAATATGGCTACACCTTC
few,TRBJ2-7,-,TRBV7-9,CASSYREGEQYF,TGTGCCAGCAGCTACAGGGAGGGCGAGCAGTACTTC
-,TRBJ2-7,TRBD1,TRBV28,CASSLEQGLYEQYF,TGTGCCAGCAGTTTAGAACAGGGGCTCTACGAGCAGTACTTC